This record covers a single T cell receptor beta chain. Looked up from germline, CDR1 is SGHTA and CDR2 is FQGTGA. Trimming cost V 1 base and J 7 bases, with 9 bases left between them. The CDR3 consists of 13 residues. As originally analysed: Reference gene primer amplification gave nucleated cell count estimates. Profiling relied on immunoSEQ multiplex PCR, and the TCRdb table lists in-frame clones only, not all of them. Clone size and the V and J calls come from that table; the DNA yielded D and trimming. The sample holds about 250,000 clones, around 90% seen once. This sample was included in a study of blood T cell repertoires in COVID-19. Study-level background: There were acute and convalescent COVID-19 samples, and they came from the United States, Italy and Spain. Sample material is recorded as cDNA or gDNA derived from T cells, B-cell-depleted T cells, or PBMCs.

Sequenced sample: peripheral blood. The TCR comes from a man older than 75 with acute or convalescent COVID-19. The rearrangement links TRBV7-3 to TRBJ2-3; D gene uncertain. CDR3 region: CASSLRRGNTQYF. CDR3 nucleotides: TGTGCCAGCAGCTTAAGGCGCGGAAATACGCAGTATTTT.